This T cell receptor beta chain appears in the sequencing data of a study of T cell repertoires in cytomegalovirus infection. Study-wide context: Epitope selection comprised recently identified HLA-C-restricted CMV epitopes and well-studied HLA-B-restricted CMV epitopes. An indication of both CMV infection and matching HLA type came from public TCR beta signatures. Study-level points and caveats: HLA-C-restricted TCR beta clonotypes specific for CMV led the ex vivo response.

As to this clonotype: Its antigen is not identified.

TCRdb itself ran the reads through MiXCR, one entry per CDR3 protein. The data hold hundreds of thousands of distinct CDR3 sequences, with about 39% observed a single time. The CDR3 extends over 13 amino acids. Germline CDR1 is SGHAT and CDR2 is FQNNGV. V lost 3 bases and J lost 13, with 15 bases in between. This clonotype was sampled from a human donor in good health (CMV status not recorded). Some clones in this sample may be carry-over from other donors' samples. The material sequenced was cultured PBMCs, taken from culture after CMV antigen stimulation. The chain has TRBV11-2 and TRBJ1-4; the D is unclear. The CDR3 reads CASSLGREGILFF. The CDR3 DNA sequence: TGTGCCAGCAGCTTGGGTCGGGAAGGTATACTGTTTTTT. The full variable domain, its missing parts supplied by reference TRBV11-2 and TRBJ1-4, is EAGVAQSPRYKIIEKRQSVAFWCNPISGHATLYWYQQILGQGPKLLIQFQNNGVVDDSQLPKDRFSAERLKGVDSTLKIQPAKLEDSAVYLCASSLGREGILFFGSGTQLSVL.